This T cell receptor (beta chain) was obtained from a study of T cell responses to AZD1222 COVID-19 vaccine. Overall study findings and caveats: The reported proportion of spike-specific TCRs targeting unmutated variant regions was nearly half. Spike-specific TCR breadth and depth were elevated following two AZD1222 doses. Repertoires were obtained only post-peak T cell response. The donor cohort was predominantly white British with a female majority, and clonal diversity may have been underestimated.

This table comes from immunoSEQ multiplex PCR, and its TCRdb copy is limited to in-frame clones, with some not included. This repertoire includes about 140,000 clones. CDR3 length equals 15 residues. The V end was cut by 3 bases, the J end by 5 bases, with 15 bases between. Germline assignment: CDR1 SGHAT and CDR2 FQDESV (reference sequence). About this clone: The antigen is unknown.

The sample was peripheral blood. This TCR was recovered from an adult in good health. The V call is TRBV11-1, the J call TRBJ2-3; the D gene could be TRBD1 or TRBD2 (6 bases each). The CDR3, as DNA: TGTGCCAGCAGCTTGTTGGGGGGCCGAGGAGATACGCAGTATTTT. Amino acid sequence: CASSLLGGRGDTQYF.